These 32 T cell receptor beta chains came from one sample sequenced in a study of response to subunit inactivated influenza vaccine. TCRdb reprocessed the RT-PCR reads with MiXCR, giving one entry per CDR3 protein. The data contain 530,000 or so distinct CDR3 sequences, 25% of them singletons. Sequencing used CD4+ T cells sorted from PBMCs, obtained 5 to 6 days after vaccination. Receptors originate from a middle-aged man who received an inactivated influenza vaccine.

The rearrangement links TRBV6-1 to TRBJ2-2, with D possibly being TRBD1 (5 bases). Between the trimmed V and J ends, which lost 7 bases and 6 bases, there was a span of 12 bases. The CDR3 contains 13 residues. Germline V lookup: CDR1 MNHNS, CDR2 SASEGT. CDR3 DNA: TGTGCCAGCAACCGAGACAGACCCGGGGAGCTGTTTTTT. Its translation is CASNRDRPGELFF.

The chain joins TRBV28 to TRBJ2-4; D unresolved. The CDR3 is 15 amino acids. Germline CDR1 and CDR2: MDHEN and SYDVKM. Trimming pared 5 bases from V and 0 bases from J, leaving 11 bases between. CDR3 region: CASSLETLAKNIQYF. DNA for the CDR3: TGTGCCAGCAGTCTGGAGACATTAGCCAAAAACATTCAGTACTTC.

This clonotype was seen a few times. The chain uses TRBV3-1 and TRBJ2-7; no definite D call. The germline V gene encodes CDR1 LGHDT and CDR2 YNNKEL (reference sequence). The CDR3 totals 15 residues. V was shortened by 2 bases and J by 2 bases, with 13 bases between the two germline ends. The CDR3 here is CASSQYDVATYEQYF. In nucleotides, the CDR3 is TGTGCCAGCAGCCAATACGACGTGGCAACCTACGAGCAGTACTTC.

The V and J genes are TRBV24-1 and TRBJ2-3; D is uncertain. Germline lookup yields CDR1 KGHDR and CDR2 SFDVKD. This CDR3 contains 14 residues. Deletions cut 3 bases from V and 6 bases from J, with 12 bases between. CDR3 bases: TGTGCCACCAGTGATACGGACGCCCGGGATACGCAGTATTTT. Protein: CATSDTDARDTQYF.

In nucleotides, the CDR3 is TGCGCCAGCAGCCTCAGCGGGACATCGGTCAATGAGCAGTTCTTC. Its translation: CASSLSGTSVNEQFF. This sequence joins TRBV10-2 and TRBJ2-1, with a tentative D call TRBD2 (7 bases). Germline CDR1 is WSHSY and CDR2 is SAAADI. Trimming left V 6 bases short and J 6 bases short, with 18 bases between. The CDR3 loop spans 15 amino acids.

The table lists this clonotype with a few counts. The gene calls are TRBV10-1 and TRBJ2-7; D might be TRBD1 or TRBD2, each matching 5 bases. The CDR3 spans 13 residues. CDR1 and CDR2 (germline): WNHNN, SYGVQD (reference sequence). The V and J ends lost 6 bases and 2 bases respectively, with 11 bases between them. The CDR3 region is CASSEGPTYEQYF. CDR3 in DNA: TGCGCCAGCAGCGAGGGACCGACCTACGAGCAGTACTTC.

V and J are TRBV3-1 and TRBJ2-7; 11 positions agree with TRBD2. Per germline, CDR1 LGHDT and CDR2 YNNKEL (reference sequence). This CDR3 is 16 amino acids long. The V segment lost 4 bases and the J segment 2 bases; nucleotides outside the gene matches: 7. CDR3 loop: CASSRLLAGGTYEQYF. In nucleotides, the CDR3 is TGTGCCAGCAGCCGACTGCTAGCGGGGGGTACCTACGAGCAGTACTTC.

This clonotype was seen more than once but under ten times. This rearrangement joins TRBV14 to TRBJ2-7; D gene unclear. Per the germline V gene, CDR1 is SGHDN and CDR2 is FVKESK. The CDR3 length is 13 residues. V was trimmed by 0 bases and J by 6 bases, leaving 9 bases between them. The CDR3 here is CASSQDPVGEQYF. The CDR3 coding sequence is TGTGCCAGCAGCCAAGATCCAGTGGGCGAGCAGTACTTC. The whole variable domain, filled in from reference TRBV14 and TRBJ2-7, reads EAGVTQFPSHSVIEKGQTVTLRCDPISGHDNLYWYRRVMGKEIKFLLHFVKESKQDESGMPNNRFLAERTGGTYSTLKVQPAELEDSGVYFCASSQDPVGEQYFGPGTRLTVT.

This chain connects TRBV7-2 to TRBJ2-2, with 7 bases identical to TRBD1. Germline CDR1 is SGHTA and CDR2 is FQGNSA. The V and J ends lost 7 bases and 0 bases, in that order; junction bases with no gene match: 8. CDR3 size: 16 residues. CDR3 bases: TGTGCCAGCACGTCGAGGGGGCACTCGAACACCGGGGAGCTGTTTTTT. Translated: CASTSRGHSNTGELFF.

In this sample, this clonotype turned up a few times. The V call is TRBV5-1, the J call TRBJ2-4; 7 bases match TRBD1. Per germline, CDR1 SGHRS and CDR2 YFSETQ. The CDR3 spans 17 residues. Trimming took 4 bases from V and 7 from J; bases not matched to a gene: 17. The CDR3 DNA sequence: TGCGCCAGCAGCCAGCAGCTTATACCGGGACAGTCTAACATTCAGTACTTC. This translates into CASSQQLIPGQSNIQYF.

The V gene is TRBV6-5, the J gene TRBJ2-1, with TRBD2 matching 7 bases. CDR1 MNHEY and CDR2 SVGAGI come from the germline V gene. Unmatched junction bases numbered 9, after V lost 4 bases and J lost 6 bases. This CDR3 is 15 amino acids long. CDR3 sequence: CASSSDLGGFNEQFF. DNA of the CDR3: TGTGCCAGCAGTTCCGATTTGGGAGGGTTCAATGAGCAGTTCTTC.

The J gene is TRBJ1-5, the V gene TRBV6-7, with 7 positions matching TRBD1. TRBV6-7 is an ORF, and what it does is uncertain. The CDR3 spans 19 residues. Trimming cost V 11 bases and J 2 bases; bases outside gene matches: 24. The CDR3 reads CAFCYYRGPRSVGNQPQHF. DNA of the CDR3: TGTGCCTTCTGTTACTACAGGGGCCCGAGATCGGTTGGCAATCAGCCCCAGCATTTT.

The chain combines TRBV6-1 with TRBJ2-7; 10 nucleotides match TRBD1. The CDR3 is 14 residues long. The junction had 6 bases not matched to a gene; V was cut back by 8 bases and J by 2 bases. Per the germline V gene, CDR1 is MNHNS and CDR2 is SASEGT. In nucleotides, the CDR3 is TGTGCCAGCCAAGGACAGGGGGTAACCTACGAGCAGTACTTC. Encoded protein: CASQGQGVTYEQYF.

This clonotype showed up just a few times. The chain links TRBV7-2 to TRBJ2-7; D is perhaps TRBD1 (5 bases). Trimming shortened V by 5 bases and J by 5 bases, and 7 bases separated the two germline ends. There are 11 residues in the CDR3. Germline V lookup: CDR1 SGHTA, CDR2 FQGNSA. The CDR3 reads CASSRGNEQYF. CDR3 sequence (DNA): TGTGCCAGCAGCAGGGGCAACGAGCAGTACTTC.

The chain carries TRBV28 and TRBJ1-1; 11 positions agree with TRBD1. The CDR3 is 19 residues long. With 3 bases clipped from V and 0 bases from J, the junction kept 12 bases outside the gene matches. CDR1 MDHEN and CDR2 SYDVKM come from the germline V gene. The CDR3 loop reads CASSFNLKGQGVLNTEAFF. Written as DNA, the CDR3 is TGTGCCAGCAGTTTTAATTTGAAGGGACAGGGGGTTTTGAACACTGAAGCTTTCTTT.

The V call is TRBV20-1, the J call TRBJ1-1, with D tentatively TRBD1 (6 bases). Germline loops: CDR1 DFQATT, CDR2 SNEGSKA (reference sequence). Trimming took 6 bases from V and 1 from J, leaving 15 bases between them. This CDR3 contains 14 residues. The CDR3 sequence: CSAGGPGTNTEAFF. CDR3 DNA: TGCAGTGCCGGGGGGCCGGGAACGAACACTGAAGCTTTCTTT.

CDR3 loop: CASSFLTSGATGELFF. DNA of the CDR3: TGCGCCAGCAGCTTCCTAACTAGCGGGGCCACCGGGGAGCTGTTTTTT. V and J are TRBV5-1 and TRBJ2-2; 10 bases are shared with TRBD2. The J segment lost 4 bases and the V segment lost 2 bases, leaving 5 bases of the junction unmatched. CDR1 and CDR2 (germline): SGHRS, YFSETQ. The CDR3 is 16 amino acids.

This clonotype occurred many times. The gene calls are TRBV29-1 and TRBJ2-6, with a possible D match to TRBD1 (6 bases). CDR3 length: 15 residues. V dropped 4 bases and J dropped 0 bases, with 10 bases sitting between them. Germline CDR1 SQVTM, CDR2 ANQGSEA. CDR3 DNA: TGCAGCGTTGGGCAGGGGAGCTCTGGGGCCAACGTCCTGACTTTC. It yields the protein CSVGQGSSGANVLTF. The whole variable domain, filled in from reference TRBV29-1 and TRBJ2-6, reads SAVISQKPSRDICQRGTSLTIQCQVDSQVTMMFWYRQQPGQSLTLIATANQGSEATYESGFVIDKFPISRPNLTFSTLTVSNMSPEDSSIYLCSVGQGSSGANVLTFGAGSRLTVL.

The gene calls are TRBV20-1 and TRBJ2-5, with 10 nucleotides matching TRBD2. Per germline, CDR1 DFQATT and CDR2 SNEGSKA (reference sequence). V lost 6 bases, J lost 1 base, and 8 bases stayed unmatched. This CDR3 has 15 amino acids. The CDR3 loop is CSARLGLAVQETQYF. The CDR3 coding sequence is TGCAGTGCACGTCTCGGACTAGCGGTCCAAGAGACCCAGTACTTC.

This chain uses TRBV7-2 with TRBJ2-7; D gene ambiguous. This CDR3 spans 14 amino acids. Trimming shortened V by 1 base and J by 4 bases, and 11 bases separated the two germline ends. CDR1 and CDR2 (germline): SGHTA, FQGNSA. The CDR3 region is CASSLVSSLYEQYF. The DNA of the CDR3 is TGTGCCAGCAGCTTAGTTTCCTCTCTGTACGAGCAGTACTTC.

The V call is TRBV11-2, the J call TRBJ1-6, with D uncertain. Trimming pared 10 bases from V and 0 bases from J, leaving 13 bases between. The CDR3 sequence is 15 residues long. Germline CDR1 reads SGHAT; CDR2 reads FQNNGV. CDR3 nucleotides: TGTGCCACGGGCCCCTTTAGCTCCTATAATTCACCCCTCCACTTT. This translates into CATGPFSSYNSPLHF.

The chain carries TRBV20-1 and TRBJ1-5; TRBD1 might be the D (6 bases). CDR1 is DFQATT, CDR2 SNEGSKA, per germline (reference sequence). This CDR3 is built from 14 residues. With 6 bases removed from V and 4 bases from J, the gap between germline ends came to 16 bases. CDR3 bases: TGCAGTGCCGTGGACCCCAGGGGAAATCAGCCCCAGCATTTT. It codes for CSAVDPRGNQPQHF.

The chain is built from TRBV6-5 and TRBJ1-3; unclear D gene. This CDR3 has 16 amino acids. V lost 0 bases and J 2 bases, leaving 11 bases between the germline ends. Germline V CDR1 and CDR2: MNHEY, SVGAGI. The CDR3 loop reads CASSYSGRYPGNTIYF. The CDR3 DNA reads as TGTGCCAGCAGTTACTCAGGCAGATACCCTGGAAACACCATATATTTT.

In its sample, this clonotype was seen many times. The genes are TRBV25-1 and TRBJ1-1; no clear D. The CDR3 sequence is 18 residues long. Trimming cost V 8 bases and J 0 bases, with 25 bases left between them. Per the germline V gene, CDR1 is MGHDK and CDR2 is SYGVNS. CDR3: CASHTYSDGLFMNTEAFF. CDR3 bases: TGTGCCAGCCACACTTACTCGGACGGCCTTTTCATGAACACTGAAGCTTTCTTT. Drawing the rest from reference TRBV25-1 and TRBJ1-1, the complete variable domain is EADIYQTPRYLVIGTGKKITLECSQTMGHDKMYWYQQDPGMELHLIHYSYGVNSTEKGDLSSESTVSRIRTEHFPLTLESARPSHTSQYLCASHTYSDGLFMNTEAFFGQGTRLTVV.

V gene TRBV9 combines with J gene TRBJ2-1; TRBD1 aligns across 12 bases. There are 14 residues in the CDR3. The germline gives CDR1 SGDLS, CDR2 YYNGEE. The J segment lost 7 bases and the V segment lost 3 bases, leaving 2 bases of the junction unmatched. CDR3 in amino acids: CASSGGQGANEQFF. The CDR3 bases are TGTGCCAGCAGCGGGGGACAGGGGGCAAATGAGCAGTTCTTC.

The J gene is TRBJ2-1, the V gene TRBV5-1; the D gene is possibly TRBD2 (6 bases). The V end was cut by 4 bases, the J end by 12 bases, with 14 bases between. Looked up from germline, CDR1 is SGHRS and CDR2 is YFSETQ. The CDR3 loop spans 12 amino acids. The CDR3 coding sequence is TGCGCCAGCAGCAGAGAAAGCGGGCTGCAGTTCTTC. Translating it yields CASSRESGLQFF.

CDR3: CSAWDSSRYGYTF. CDR3 DNA: TGCAGTGCGTGGGACTCCAGTCGCTATGGCTACACCTTC. The rearrangement links TRBV20-1 to TRBJ1-2; weak D call: TRBD1 (5 bases). Between the trimmed V and J ends, which lost 6 bases and 4 bases, there was a span of 15 bases. CDR1 and CDR2 from the germline V gene are DFQATT and SNEGSKA (reference sequence). This CDR3 has 13 amino acids.

The chain joins TRBV25-1 to TRBJ2-2; TRBD2 matches 9 bases. The CDR3 runs to 17 residues. CDR1 and CDR2 from the germline V gene are MGHDK and SYGVNS. J lost 5 bases, V lost 0 bases, and 7 bases had no gene match. In DNA form, the CDR3 reads TGTGCCAGCAGTGAATATCTAGCGGGGAGATTTACCGGGGAGCTGTTTTTT. It specifies CASSEYLAGRFTGELFF.

V and J are TRBV21-1 and TRBJ2-1; the D call in the table, TRBD1, was not verified against the DNA. TRBV21-1 is a listed pseudogene. This CDR3 has 14 residues. The CDR3 spells CASGLPRGHNEQFF. In DNA, the CDR3 is TGTGCCAGCGGTCTTCCCAGGGGCCACAATGAGCAGTTCTTC.

The chain uses TRBV5-1 and TRBJ1-4, with 7 nucleotides matching TRBD1. This CDR3 region has 17 residues. The germline V gene encodes CDR1 SGHRS and CDR2 YFSETQ. V lost 0 bases to trimming and J lost 4 bases; unmatched junction nucleotides: 9. DNA for the CDR3: TGCGCCAGCAGCTTGGCCAGGGACAGAACCTTTAATGAAAAACTGTTTTTT. It codes for CASSLARDRTFNEKLFF.

This clonotype was seen more than once but under ten times. This chain uses TRBV18 with TRBJ1-2; D ambiguous. CDR1 is KGHSH and CDR2 is LQKENI in the germline V gene. This CDR3 region has 13 residues. V dropped 2 bases and J dropped 10 bases, with 14 bases sitting between them. The CDR3 sequence: CASSPGRGIDYTF. Written as DNA, the CDR3 is TGTGCCAGCTCACCAGGTCGAGGGATTGACTACACCTTC.

This clonotype has more than one count but fewer than ten. The chain recombines TRBV3-1 with TRBJ2-7; D is unresolved. Germline CDR1 is LGHDT and CDR2 is YNNKEL (reference sequence). V shed 0 bases and J shed 3 bases, with 9 bases lying between them. The CDR3 has 14 amino acids. Written as DNA, the CDR3 is TGTGCCAGCAGCCAAGATGGGCCCCACTACGAGCAGTACTTC. It is translated as CASSQDGPHYEQYF.